Presented here are 15 T cell receptor beta chains from one specimen sequenced in a study of T cells in Graves' hyperthyroidism and ophthalmopathy. TCR beta CDR3 sequences were amplified from RNA transcripts. HTBI primers drove first-round RT-PCR of the TCR CDR3. TCRdb recomputed calls from the multiplex PCR reads with MiXCR, one row per CDR3 protein. In the table there are roughly 510,000 distinct CDR3 sequences, 46% of which are singletons. The sequenced material came from peripheral blood or thyroid tissue (not recorded which). These receptors originate from an adult woman with Graves' disease, either hyperthyroidism or ophthalmopathy (not recorded which).

A note on this clonotype: At one boundary the junction diverges from the germline segment, which might be a read error. Here the CDR3 reads CASSLLGGNSGNTVYF. The CDR3 DNA is TGTGCCAGCAGCTTATTGGGGGGCAACTCTGGAAACACCGTATATTTT. The gene calls are TRBV7-7 and TRBJ1-3, with D maybe TRBD1 (6 bases). This CDR3 is built from 16 residues. Germline assignment: CDR1 SSHAT and CDR2 FNYEAQ (reference sequence).

This clonotype has at least ten counts. The chain joins TRBV7-8 to TRBJ2-7; D remains unclear. V was cut by 2 bases and J by 4 bases, with 15 bases left in between. Germline CDR1 SGHVS, CDR2 FQNEAQ. The CDR3 covers 15 residues. CDR3 residues: CASSLLGSPVYEQYF. As DNA, the CDR3 is TGTGCCAGCAGCTTACTGGGCAGCCCGGTGTACGAGCAGTACTTC.

This clonotype was seen only a few times. This chain joins TRBV7-9 and TRBJ2-7; 11 nucleotides line up with TRBD1. The trim removed 5 bases at V and 4 bases at J, leaving 10 bases unmatched. CDR1 and CDR2 from the germline V gene are SEHNR and FQNEAQ (reference sequence). The CDR3 covers 16 residues. The CDR3 DNA reads as TGTGCCAGCAGCCATCCTTCCGGGACAGGGGGTTACGAGCAGTACTTC. Protein sequence: CASSHPSGTGGYEQYF.

This sequence joins TRBV29-1 and TRBJ1-2; D is possibly TRBD1 (6 bases). Germline V lookup: CDR1 SQVTM, CDR2 ANQGSEA. There are 12 residues in the CDR3. V dropped 5 bases and J dropped 4 bases, with 11 bases sitting between them. CDR3 residues: CSVKGGPYGYTF. CDR3 nucleotides: TGCAGCGTTAAGGGGGGGCCCTATGGCTACACCTTC.

The CDR3 nucleotides read TGCAGTGCTAGGTACCAGGGGGCGAACACTGAAGCTTTCTTT. It is translated as CSARYQGANTEAFF. V usage is TRBV20-1 and J usage is TRBJ1-1; 8 bases match TRBD1. Trimming took 3 bases from V and 1 from J; bases not matched to a gene: 4. This CDR3 contains 14 residues. CDR1 and CDR2 from the germline V gene are DFQATT and SNEGSKA (reference sequence).

This clonotype was counted a few times. This chain uses TRBV12-3 or TRBV12-4 with TRBJ1-5; a weak D match, TRBD1 (5 bases). The CDR3 is 13 residues long. Trimming shortened V by 6 bases and J by 6 bases, and 12 bases separated the two germline ends. CDR3 amino acids: CASSKGSAQPQHF. The CDR3 DNA reads as TGTGCCAGCAGCAAGGGGTCCGCTCAGCCCCAGCATTTT.

This clonotype has a handful of counts. The rearrangement joins TRBV11-2 to TRBJ2-7, with D possibly being TRBD2 (6 bases). The CDR3 totals 21 residues. Germline lookup yields CDR1 SGHAT and CDR2 FQNNGV. V was trimmed by 0 bases and J by 6 bases, leaving 33 bases between them. This CDR3 reads CASSLEGEVGGCEGWGCEQYF. CDR3 bases: TGTGCCAGCAGCTTAGAGGGGGAGGTCGGGGGATGTGAGGGGTGGGGATGCGAGCAGTACTTC.

This clonotype was observed many times. The chain joins TRBV2 to TRBJ1-1, with TRBD1 as a possible D gene (5 bases). This CDR3 comprises 14 residues. The V and J ends lost 5 bases and 4 bases respectively, with 14 bases between them. CDR1 and CDR2 (germline): SNHLY, FYNNEI. The CDR3 coding sequence is TGTGCCAGCAGTTGGAGCCAGGGAGGCACTGAAGCTTTCTTT. This translates into CASSWSQGGTEAFF.

The chain uses TRBV7-9 and TRBJ2-1; weak D call: TRBD2 (6 bases). V dropped 5 bases and J dropped 6 bases, with 14 bases sitting between them. This CDR3 has 14 amino acids. Germline V lookup: CDR1 SEHNR, CDR2 FQNEAQ (reference sequence). Written as DNA, the CDR3 is TGTGCCAGCAGCCTCTCCGGGACTTTCAATGAGCAGTTCTTC. Translated: CASSLSGTFNEQFF.

The chain employs TRBV29-1 and TRBJ2-5; 13 nucleotides line up with TRBD2. CDR1 and CDR2 from the germline V gene are SQVTM and ANQGSEA. V shed 5 bases and J 4 bases; nucleotides not matched to a gene: 4. The CDR3 covers 14 residues. For the CDR3, the DNA is TGCAGCGTTAATGGACTAGCGGGAGTAGAGACCCAGTACTTC. This sequence encodes CSVNGLAGVETQYF.

The rearrangement joins TRBV29-1 to TRBJ2-1; D remains ambiguous. This CDR3 has 15 residues. The germline V gene has CDR1 SQVTM and CDR2 ANQGSEA. The ends were cut back, 2 bases at V and 8 bases at J, with 19 bases in the middle. The CDR3 DNA sequence: TGCAGCGTTGAACCACGGAGAATACCTGGGGATGAGCAGTTCTTC. Protein: CSVEPRRIPGDEQFF.

This clonotype was picked up many times. The chain carries TRBV20-1 and TRBJ2-7; unclear D gene. This CDR3 has 13 amino acids. The V gene's germline CDR1 is DFQATT and CDR2 SNEGSKA (reference sequence). Trimming removed 5 bases from V and 4 bases from J, with 15 bases in between. CDR3 amino acids: CSASSGRRYEQYF. DNA of the CDR3: TGCAGTGCTTCCTCCGGGCGCCGGTACGAGCAGTACTTC.

As regards this clonotype: A junction end diverges from the germline sequence, so it may reflect a read error. V gene TRBV25-1 combines with J gene TRBJ2-7; 8 positions match TRBD2. This CDR3 comprises 15 residues. Germline V gives CDR1 MGHDK, CDR2 SYGVNS. The CDR3 sequence: CAISDTSGRSYEQYF. The DNA of the CDR3 is TGTGCCATCAGTGATACTAGCGGCCGCTCCTACGAGCAGTACTTC.

Ten or more counts support this clonotype. The rearrangement links TRBV7-2 to TRBJ1-5, with D unresolved. The CDR3 contains 13 residues. Deletions cut 5 bases from V and 6 bases from J, with 11 bases between. Germline CDR1 SGHTA, CDR2 FQGNSA. CDR3 sequence reads: CASSMGNPQPQHF. Here the CDR3 DNA reads TGTGCCAGCAGCATGGGGAACCCTCAGCCCCAGCATTTT.

The rearrangement links TRBV7-2 to TRBJ1-2, with D unclear. The length of the CDR3 is 12 residues. The V and J ends lost 3 bases and 4 bases respectively, with 6 bases between them. The germline gives CDR1 SGHTA, CDR2 FQGNSA. The CDR3 region is CASSFGSYGYTF. As DNA, the CDR3 is TGTGCCAGCAGCTTTGGCAGCTATGGCTACACCTTC.